Shown below are 28 T cell receptor beta chains from a single sample sequenced in a study of T cell responses to AZD1222 COVID-19 vaccine. Profiling relied on immunoSEQ multiplex PCR, and the TCRdb table lists in-frame clones only, not all of them. The sample carries some 120,000 clones, around 87% recorded once. The source material was peripheral blood, sampled on day 0 of AZD1222 vaccination. These receptors all stem from an adult in good health.

V usage is TRBV5-1 and J usage is TRBJ1-5; no clear D gene. This CDR3 contains 13 residues. CDR1 and CDR2 from the germline V gene are SGHRS and YFSETQ. Trimming pared 0 bases from V and 4 bases from J, leaving 5 bases between. CDR3 sequence (DNA): TGCGCCAGCAGCTTGGGCGCGAATCAGCCCCAGCATTTT. It encodes CASSLGANQPQHF.

This clone was seen just once. The chain employs TRBV11-2 and TRBJ2-1; 7 nucleotides align to TRBD2. Germline values: CDR1 SGHAT, CDR2 FQNNGV. The trim removed 5 bases at V and 7 bases at J, leaving 2 bases unmatched. The CDR3 is 12 amino acids. CDR3 amino acids: CASSRTRNEQFF. CDR3 bases: TGTGCCAGCAGCAGGACTAGAAATGAGCAGTTCTTC.

A word on this clone: Other DNA sequences from this sample encode an identical CDR3 as well. The chain links TRBV7-9 to TRBJ1-1, with D unresolved. Germline loops: CDR1 SEHNR, CDR2 FQNEAQ (reference sequence). This CDR3 is 12 amino acids long. Deletions cut 3 bases from V and 4 bases from J, with 6 bases between. The CDR3 sequence is CASSFFSTEAFF. For the CDR3, the DNA is TGTGCCAGCAGCTTTTTTAGCACTGAAGCTTTCTTT.

V and J are TRBV6-2 or TRBV6-3 and TRBJ1-1, with 7 bases aligning to TRBD1. V was pared by 5 bases and J by 6 bases, with 9 bases of the junction left unmatched. The CDR3 is 14 residues long. CDR1 is MNHEY, CDR2 SVGEGT, per germline. CDR3 coding DNA: TGTGCCAGCAGTACTACAGGGGTGGGAGCTGAAGCTTTCTTT. Translation gives CASSTTGVGAEAFF.

The rearrangement uses TRBV2 and TRBJ2-1; 10 positions agree with TRBD2. Germline values: CDR1 SNHLY, CDR2 FYNNEI. With V trimmed by 3 bases and J by 7 bases, 6 bases remained unmatched. The CDR3 covers 15 residues. CDR3 bases: TGTGCCAGCAGTGACGAAGCGGGAGGGATAAATGAGCAGTTCTTC. It encodes CASSDEAGGINEQFF.

The chain has TRBV4-1 and TRBJ1-1, with D perhaps TRBD1 (5 bases). CDR1 and CDR2 (germline): MGHRA, YSYEKL. CDR3 length equals 15 residues. V lost 8 bases and J 0 bases, leaving 16 bases between the germline ends. CDR3 amino acids: CASGVGGVMNTEAFF. Here the CDR3 DNA reads TGCGCCAGCGGAGTTGGGGGGGTAATGAACACTGAAGCTTTCTTT.

This chain joins TRBV7-3 and TRBJ2-7, with a weak D call TRBD2 (6 bases). The germline V gene encodes CDR1 SGHTA and CDR2 FQGTGA. The CDR3 is 13 amino acids. Trimming stripped 1 base from V and 6 bases from J, with 10 bases between. CDR3 protein: CASSLIVGSEQYF. The CDR3 region has the DNA TGTGCCAGCAGCTTAATAGTCGGGAGCGAGCAGTACTTC. Drawing the rest from reference TRBV7-3 and TRBJ2-7, the complete variable domain is GAGVSQTPSNKVTEKGKYVELRCDPISGHTALYWYRQSLGQGPEFLIYFQGTGAADDSGLPNDRFFAVRPEGSVSTLKIQRTERGDSAVYLCASSLIVGSEQYFGPGTRLTVT.

The V call is TRBV6-6, the J call TRBJ1-5, with D hard to call. The CDR3 extends over 13 amino acids. Trimming left V 10 bases short and J 4 bases short, with 14 bases between. CDR1 MNHNY and CDR2 SVGAGI come from the germline V gene (reference sequence). This CDR3 reads CATHLLWNQPQHF. DNA for the CDR3: TGTGCCACCCACCTCTTGTGGAATCAGCCCCAGCATTTT.

The J gene is TRBJ2-3, the V gene TRBV4-1; D unresolved. V shed 1 base and J shed 4 bases, with 3 bases lying between them. The CDR3 has 12 residues. Germline values: CDR1 MGHRA, CDR2 YSYEKL. CDR3 sequence (DNA): TGCGCCAGCAGCCAAGCTCCAGATACGCAGTATTTT. It translates to CASSQAPDTQYF.

V usage is TRBV9 and J usage is TRBJ2-2; D is unclear. The CDR3 covers 13 residues. Deletions cut 0 bases from V and 5 bases from J, with 5 bases between. Germline values: CDR1 SGDLS, CDR2 YYNGEE. CDR3 amino acids: CASSVDPTGELFF. The CDR3 DNA is TGTGCCAGCAGCGTAGACCCAACCGGGGAGCTGTTTTTT.

The chain has TRBV18 and TRBJ2-7; possibly TRBD1 or TRBD2 for D (5 bases each). CDR1 and CDR2 (germline): KGHSH, LQKENI. This CDR3 has 15 amino acids. The V end lost 2 bases, the J end lost 2 bases, and 13 bases lay between the germline ends. This CDR3 is CASSPARDGPYEQYF. The CDR3, as DNA: TGTGCCAGCTCACCAGCCAGGGACGGACCCTACGAGCAGTACTTC.

This rearrangement joins TRBV19 to TRBJ2-7, with 7 bases fitting TRBD2. This CDR3 comprises 16 residues. V lost 6 bases, J lost 0 bases, and 11 bases stayed unmatched. Germline lookup yields CDR1 LNHDA and CDR2 SQIVND (reference sequence). DNA of the CDR3: TGTGCCAGTAGCCCAATTGGGGGAGGGAGCTCCTACGAGCAGTACTTC. Its translation is CASSPIGGGSSYEQYF.

The gene calls are TRBV7-9 and TRBJ2-3; D may correspond to TRBD1 or TRBD2 (6 bases each). The CDR3 loop spans 15 amino acids. V shed 1 base and J shed 7 bases, with 15 bases lying between them. From germline, CDR1 is SEHNR and CDR2 FQNEAQ (reference sequence). CDR3 amino acids: CASSLGGATGNTQYF. The DNA of the CDR3 is TGTGCCAGCAGCTTAGGGGGGGCGACTGGAAATACGCAGTATTTT.

V usage is TRBV5-1 and J usage is TRBJ2-1; D possibly matches TRBD1 or TRBD2 (5 bases each). Looked up from germline, CDR1 is SGHRS and CDR2 is YFSETQ. V was cut by 0 bases and J by 5 bases, with 9 bases left in between. The CDR3 loop spans 14 amino acids. The DNA of the CDR3 is TGCGCCAGCAGCTTGGGGGACCAGAACAATGAGCAGTTCTTC. Amino acid sequence: CASSLGDQNNEQFF.

The chain carries TRBV12-3 or TRBV12-4 and TRBJ1-1; D call uncertain. The CDR3 is made up of 12 amino acids. V lost 8 bases to trimming and J lost 3 bases, with 10 bases between them. DNA of the CDR3: TGTGCCAGCTCAATTTCCTACACTGAAGCTTTCTTT. Encoded protein: CASSISYTEAFF.

This clone was detected only once. CDR3 region: CATSRDGANYGYTF. In nucleotides, the CDR3 is TGTGCCACCAGCCGGGACGGAGCTAACTATGGCTACACCTTC. V usage is TRBV24-1 and J usage is TRBJ1-2; D perhaps matches TRBD1 (5 bases). V was trimmed by 7 bases and J by 0 bases, leaving 11 bases between them. This CDR3 is 14 amino acids long. Germline values: CDR1 KGHDR, CDR2 SFDVKD.

The V gene is TRBV18, the J gene TRBJ2-2; D possibly corresponds to TRBD1 (6 bases). V shed 6 bases and J shed 3 bases, with 14 bases lying between them. CDR1 and CDR2 from the germline V gene are KGHSH and LQKENI. The CDR3 covers 15 residues. CDR3 sequence reads: CASSPGAGYTGELFF. CDR3 DNA sequence: TGTGCCAGCTCGCCAGGGGCAGGGTACACCGGGGAGCTGTTTTTT.

The rearrangement links TRBV7-9 to TRBJ2-7; D is unresolved. CDR3 length equals 17 residues. Trimming stripped 4 bases from V and 2 bases from J, with 21 bases between. Germline V gene sequence: CDR1 SEHNR, CDR2 FQNEAQ (reference sequence). The CDR3 region has the DNA TGTGCCAGCAGCTCCACCCCCGTCCTGGTCAGAGCCTACGAGCAGTACTTC. Translating gives CASSSTPVLVRAYEQYF.

CDR3 sequence: CASSLPGLRTNEQFF. The CDR3 DNA reads TGTGCCAGCAGCCTGCCGGGACTAAGAACGAATGAGCAGTTCTTC. The J gene is TRBJ2-1, the V gene TRBV3-1 (or the pseudogene TRBV3-2); 7 nucleotides align to TRBD2. Trimming at V came to 4 bases and at J to 7 bases, leaving 10 bases not matched to a gene. CDR1 and CDR2 (germline): LGHDT, YNNKEL (reference sequence). The length of the CDR3 is 15 residues.

This chain links TRBV28 with TRBJ2-2; TRBD1 might be the D (5 bases). CDR1 and CDR2 (germline): MDHEN, SYDVKM. V was cut by 5 bases and J by 4 bases, with 17 bases left in between. The CDR3 sequence is 16 residues long. CDR3 sequence: CASSVGPPGRTGELFF. Here the CDR3 DNA reads TGTGCCAGCAGTGTGGGGCCCCCAGGGCGCACCGGGGAGCTGTTTTTT. Supplemented by reference TRBV28 and TRBJ2-2, the full variable domain reads DVKVTQSSRYLVKRTGEKVFLECVQDMDHENMFWYRQDPGLGLRLIYFSYDVKMKEKGDIPEGYSVSREKKERFSLILESASTNQTSMYLCASSVGPPGRTGELFFGEGSRLTVL.

This sequence joins TRBV30 and TRBJ1-3; no clear D. Germline lookup yields CDR1 GTSNPN and CDR2 SVGIG (reference sequence). The CDR3 is 16 residues long. V was trimmed by 4 bases and J by 1 base, leaving 17 bases between them. The CDR3 nucleotides are TGTGCCTGGATTAACGCACCTACCGCTTCTGGAAACACCATATATTTT. Amino acid sequence: CAWINAPTASGNTIYF.

J is TRBJ1-2 and V is TRBV4-2; no reliable D call. This CDR3 has 15 amino acids. Trimming shortened V by 0 bases and J by 1 base, and 9 bases separated the two germline ends. Germline-derived CDR1 and CDR2 are LGHNA and YNFKEQ. CDR3 loop: CASSQDVTVNYGYTF. In DNA, the CDR3 is TGTGCCAGCAGCCAAGATGTCACAGTTAACTATGGCTACACCTTC.

The chain's CDR3 is CASSSRQGSSYEQYF. The CDR3 bases are TGTGCCAGCAGCTCTAGACAGGGTAGCTCCTACGAGCAGTACTTC. The rearrangement links TRBV7-9 to TRBJ2-7; 7 bases are shared with TRBD1. V shed 4 bases, J shed 0 bases, and the junction held 6 bases outside the gene matches. The CDR3 has 15 residues. The germline gives CDR1 SEHNR, CDR2 FQNEAQ (reference sequence).

This chain uses TRBV28 with TRBJ1-5; D is possibly TRBD1 (5 bases). Trimming took off 1 base at V and 9 bases at J, with 10 bases between the two ends. This CDR3 contains 13 residues. CDR1 is MDHEN, CDR2 SYDVKM, per germline. The CDR3 coding sequence is TGTGCCAGCAGTTTATCCGGGGGGGGGCCCCAGCATTTT. It is translated as CASSLSGGGPQHF.

This sequence joins TRBV28 and TRBJ2-7; D unresolved. Germline V CDR1 and CDR2: MDHEN, SYDVKM. The CDR3 consists of 11 residues. V lost 7 bases and J 2 bases, leaving 6 bases between the germline ends. The CDR3 DNA reads TGTGCCAGCACCACCACCTACGAGCAGTACTTC. This gives the protein CASTTTYEQYF.

This rearrangement joins TRBV2 to TRBJ1-4; D may be TRBD1 (6 bases). Trimming cost V 6 bases and J 7 bases, with 15 bases left between them. CDR3 size: 14 residues. Per the germline V gene, CDR1 is SNHLY and CDR2 is FYNNEI. The CDR3 loop reads CASSPYGGREKLFF. In nucleotides, the CDR3 is TGTGCCAGCAGCCCCTATGGGGGGCGTGAAAAACTGTTTTTT.

The chain has TRBV7-2 and TRBJ2-7; maybe TRBD1 (6 bases). The CDR3 length is 14 residues. V lost 11 bases, J lost 2 bases, and 19 bases lay in between. Germline CDR1 is SGHTA and CDR2 is FQGNSA. This chain's CDR3 is CAGPSWGHTYEQYF. In DNA, the CDR3 is TGTGCCGGGCCCTCGTGGGGACACACCTACGAGCAGTACTTC.

The chain carries TRBV14 and TRBJ2-1, with 11 bases fitting TRBD2. The V segment lost 4 bases and the J segment 6 bases; nucleotides outside the gene matches: 5. Per germline, CDR1 SGHDN and CDR2 FVKESK. CDR3 length: 15 amino acids. CDR3 amino acids: CASSLRLAGINEQFF. As DNA, the CDR3 is TGTGCCAGCAGCCTCAGACTAGCGGGGATCAATGAGCAGTTCTTC.